These 18 T cell receptor beta chains originate from one sample sequenced in a study of T cell responses to AZD1222 COVID-19 vaccine. Assay used: immunoSEQ multiplex PCR; TCRdb lists only in-frame clones, some missing. The sample has approximately 84,000 clones; around 91% are singletons. The sequencing here drew on peripheral blood, taken on day 0 of AZD1222 vaccination. These receptors were taken from an adult in good health.

The V call is TRBV3-1 (or the pseudogene TRBV3-2), the J call TRBJ2-6, with D possibly TRBD2 on 6 matching bases. Germline CDR1 is LGHDT and CDR2 is YNNKEL (reference sequence). The V gene lost 7 bases and the J gene lost 2 bases, with 12 bases spanning the gap. The CDR3 runs 15 residues. DNA for the CDR3: TGTGCCAGCACCCGAGGAGGGGCTGGGGCCAACGTCCTGACTTTC. It encodes CASTRGGAGANVLTF.

Comment on this clone: Other DNA sequences from this sample encode an identical CDR3 as well. The chain joins TRBV7-8 to TRBJ2-7; 8 bases are a match to TRBD1. Trimming took 1 base from V and 4 from J; bases not matched to a gene: 18. The CDR3 runs 19 residues. From germline, CDR1 is SGHVS and CDR2 FQNEAQ. The CDR3 protein is CASSLGTGTLIQLKYEQYF. The CDR3 coding sequence is TGTGCCAGCAGCTTAGGGACAGGGACCCTCATCCAGCTAAAATACGAGCAGTACTTC.

The chain joins TRBV7-9 to TRBJ2-7; the match to TRBD1 covers 11 bases. Germline V gene data show CDR1 as SEHNR and CDR2 as FQNEAQ (reference sequence). V lost 6 bases, J lost 2 bases, and 6 bases stayed unmatched. The CDR3 has 15 amino acids. The CDR3 loop reads CASRPPGQGAYEQYF. CDR3 in DNA: TGTGCCAGCAGGCCTCCGGGACAGGGGGCCTACGAGCAGTACTTC.

The genes are TRBV9 and TRBJ2-3; 7 nucleotides match TRBD2. Germline V CDR1 and CDR2: SGDLS, YYNGEE. Trimming removed 4 bases from V and 2 bases from J; junction bases left unmatched: 7. The CDR3 is 15 amino acids. The CDR3 coding sequence is TGTGCCAGCAGCTCGGAGGGACTACTCACAGATACGCAGTATTTT. It yields the protein CASSSEGLLTDTQYF.

V and J are TRBV6-8 and TRBJ2-3; D not certain. Germline V gives CDR1 MNHGY, CDR2 SAAAGT. V lost 4 bases to trimming and J lost 0 bases, with 26 bases between them. This CDR3 has 20 residues. CDR3 nucleotide sequence: TGTGCCAGCAGTTCCCCCCGCTTGGCGGTAGGCTCTTTTAGCACAGATACGCAGTATTTT. Translated, it gives CASSSPRLAVGSFSTDTQYF.

The rearrangement joins TRBV28 to TRBJ1-1; D not resolved. Deletions cut 4 bases from V and 6 bases from J, with 21 bases between. Germline values: CDR1 MDHEN, CDR2 SYDVKM. The CDR3 is 16 amino acids. The DNA of the CDR3 is TGTGCCAGCAGTTCCCTCGTGGTTTTTTTCAATGCTGAAGCTTTCTTT. It codes for CASSSLVVFFNAEAFF.

The gene calls are TRBV4-1 and TRBJ2-3; 9 nucleotides agree with TRBD2. Germline assignment: CDR1 MGHRA and CDR2 YSYEKL. After removal of 0 bases from V and 5 bases from J, the junction contained 6 bases not matched to a gene. The CDR3 loop spans 16 amino acids. CDR3 bases: TGCGCCAGCAGCCAAGATGATCATAGCGGGAGAGATACGCAGTATTTT. Translating it yields CASSQDDHSGRDTQYF.

This clone was detected once. The chain links TRBV21-1 to TRBJ1-4; whether TRBD1, the table's D call, matches the DNA was not checked. TRBV21-1 is marked as a pseudogene. There are 14 residues in the CDR3. In DNA, the CDR3 is TGTGCCAGCCCGACAGGGGCCCGCGGAGAAAAACTGTTTTTT. Translating gives CASPTGARGEKLFF.

The chain employs TRBV18 and TRBJ2-7; D not resolved. Germline CDR1 and CDR2: KGHSH and LQKENI. This CDR3 is built from 13 residues. V lost 6 bases, J lost 9 bases, and 18 bases lay in between. The CDR3 nucleotides read TGTGCCAGCTCCCAGACCCCGTCCGAGCGGCAGTACTTC. This sequence encodes CASSQTPSERQYF. Using reference TRBV18 and TRBJ2-7 for the parts outside the CDR3, the full variable domain is NAGVMQNPRHLVRRRGQEARLRCSPMKGHSHVYWYRQLPEEGLKFMVYLQKENIIDESGMPKERFSAEFPKEGPSILRIQQVVRGDSAAYFCASSQTPSERQYFGPGTRLTVT.

This CDR3 is CASSEGQTNEKLFF. CDR3 nucleotide sequence: TGCGCCAGCAGCGAGGGACAGACAAATGAAAAACTGTTTTTT. The J gene is TRBJ1-4, the V gene TRBV5-1, with TRBD1 matching over 7 bases. CDR1 and CDR2 from the germline V gene are SGHRS and YFSETQ. After removal of 4 bases from V and 5 bases from J, the junction contained 5 bases not matched to a gene. This CDR3 contains 14 residues.

This clone came up once. The chain links TRBV6-5 to TRBJ2-5, with 7 bases identical to TRBD1. Germline loops: CDR1 MNHEY, CDR2 SVGAGI. The CDR3 loop spans 14 amino acids. The junction had 10 bases not matched to a gene; V was cut back by 7 bases and J by 5 bases. DNA of the CDR3: TGTGCCAGCAACCCTCAGGGGGTCGGGGAGACCCAGTACTTC. This codes for CASNPQGVGETQYF.

The chain uses TRBV5-6 and TRBJ1-2; possibly TRBD1 for D (6 bases). Trimming stripped 0 bases from V and 3 bases from J, with 12 bases between. The CDR3 runs 15 residues. The germline CDR1 and CDR2 sequences are SGHDT and YYEEEE. CDR3 sequence reads: CASSLGTRGDYGYTF. Written as DNA, the CDR3 is TGTGCCAGCAGCTTGGGAACCAGGGGAGACTATGGCTACACCTTC.

The V call is TRBV20-1, the J call TRBJ2-5; D is ambiguous. With 7 bases removed from V and 1 base from J, the gap between germline ends came to 7 bases. The CDR3 consists of 11 residues. From germline, CDR1 is DFQATT and CDR2 SNEGSKA (reference sequence). For the CDR3, the DNA is TGCAGTGTGGACGGCCAAGAGACCCAGTACTTC. Translation: CSVDGQETQYF.

The rearrangement links TRBV7-9 to TRBJ2-3; D perhaps matches TRBD1 (6 bases). V was pared by 5 bases and J by 4 bases, with 13 bases between. The CDR3 runs to 14 residues. The germline CDR1 and CDR2 sequences are SEHNR and FQNEAQ (reference sequence). This chain's CDR3 is CASSKTGFADTQYF. CDR3 nucleotide sequence: TGTGCCAGCAGCAAAACAGGGTTCGCAGATACGCAGTATTTT.

This chain links TRBV5-6 with TRBJ1-6; 8 nucleotides agree with TRBD1. The germline gives CDR1 SGHDT, CDR2 YYEEEE. This CDR3 region has 14 residues. The V and J ends lost 4 bases and 9 bases, in that order; junction bases with no gene match: 6. CDR3 loop: CASSPGQGGSPLHF. Written as DNA, the CDR3 is TGTGCCAGCAGCCCTGGACAGGGCGGTTCACCCCTCCACTTT.

The J gene is TRBJ2-1, the V gene TRBV28; TRBD1 agrees at 9 bases. Germline-derived CDR1 and CDR2 are MDHEN and SYDVKM. The length of the CDR3 is 16 residues. Losses at the gene ends were 4 bases for V and 9 bases for J; bases not matched to a gene: 13. The CDR3 here is CASSSFGQGRGSEQFF. CDR3 nucleotides: TGTGCCAGCAGTTCCTTCGGACAGGGGAGAGGTAGTGAGCAGTTCTTC.

The rearrangement uses TRBV7-9 and TRBJ2-2; a possible D gene is TRBD1 (6 bases). This CDR3 region has 13 residues. V shed 4 bases and J shed 5 bases, with 8 bases lying between them. CDR1 and CDR2 from the germline V gene are SEHNR and FQNEAQ (reference sequence). The CDR3 region is CASSWTVTGELFF. As DNA, the CDR3 is TGTGCCAGCAGCTGGACAGTTACCGGGGAGCTGTTTTTT.

The V and J genes are TRBV25-1 and TRBJ2-7; D uncertain. The germline CDR1 and CDR2 sequences are MGHDK and SYGVNS. The CDR3 spans 13 residues. V lost 1 base and J 4 bases, leaving 8 bases between the germline ends. As DNA, the CDR3 is TGTGCCAGCAGTGAATCGTCCGAATACGAGCAGTACTTC. Translation gives CASSESSEYEQYF.